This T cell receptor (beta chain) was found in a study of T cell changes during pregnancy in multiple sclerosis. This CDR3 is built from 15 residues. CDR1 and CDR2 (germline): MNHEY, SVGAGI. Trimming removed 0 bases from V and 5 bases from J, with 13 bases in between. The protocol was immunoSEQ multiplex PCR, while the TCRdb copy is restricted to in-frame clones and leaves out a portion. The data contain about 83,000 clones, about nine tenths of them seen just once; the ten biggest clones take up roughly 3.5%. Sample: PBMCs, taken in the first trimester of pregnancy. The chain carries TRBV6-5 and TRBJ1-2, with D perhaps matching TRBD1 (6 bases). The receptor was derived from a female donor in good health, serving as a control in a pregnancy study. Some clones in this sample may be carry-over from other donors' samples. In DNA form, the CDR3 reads TGTGCCAGCAGTTACTCGGGGGCCAGGCCTTATGGCTACACCTTC. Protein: CASSYSGARPYGYTF.